Shown below are 7 T cell receptor beta chains from a single sample sequenced in a study of blood T cell repertoires in COVID-19. TCRdb keeps only in-frame clones here, not all; method: immunoSEQ multiplex PCR. The table records about 290,000 clones, roughly 89% of them present only once. Source material: peripheral blood. The origin of the receptors is a woman aged 30 to 39 with COVID-19, enrolled during active disease.

CDR3 loop: CASSPEGGTEAFF. DNA for the CDR3: TGTGCCAGCAGCCCCGAGGGGGGGACTGAAGCTTTCTTT. This chain links TRBV11-2 with TRBJ1-1; TRBD1 is a possible D gene (6 bases). The CDR3 totals 13 residues. Germline V gives CDR1 SGHAT, CDR2 FQNNGV. V shed 5 bases and J shed 5 bases, with 12 bases lying between them.

The CDR3 loop is CASGKAGATNYGYTF. The CDR3 DNA reads as TGTGCCAGCGGAAAAGCAGGGGCCACTAACTATGGCTACACCTTC. The V and J genes are TRBV6-5 and TRBJ1-2; D perhaps matches TRBD1 (6 bases). The CDR3 covers 15 residues. Trimming left V 8 bases short and J 0 bases short, with 16 bases between. The germline V gene has CDR1 MNHEY and CDR2 SVGAGI.

This sequence joins TRBV7-2 and TRBJ1-2; D might be TRBD1 (5 bases). V dropped 2 bases and J dropped 7 bases, with 8 bases sitting between them. Germline values: CDR1 SGHTA, CDR2 FQGNSA. CDR3 length: 12 amino acids. The CDR3 nucleotides read TGTGCCAGCAGCTTACAGGGATCTGGCTACACCTTC. This gives the protein CASSLQGSGYTF.

J is TRBJ1-2 and V is TRBV4-1; perhaps TRBD1 as D (6 bases). V was cut by 3 bases and J by 8 bases, with 22 bases left in between. Looked up from germline, CDR1 is MGHRA and CDR2 is YSYEKL. The CDR3 totals 16 residues. For the CDR3, the DNA is TGCGCCAGCAGCCATCTCACAGGGACCCCTAAAGGGGGCTACACCTTC. This gives the protein CASSHLTGTPKGGYTF.

This chain joins TRBV4-1 and TRBJ1-1; 12 nucleotides align to TRBD1. Losses at the gene ends were 2 bases for V and 0 bases for J; bases not matched to a gene: 16. The CDR3 loop spans 21 amino acids. CDR1 and CDR2 (germline): MGHRA, YSYEKL. The DNA of the CDR3 is TGCGCCAGCAGCCAACCCACCGGGACAGGGGGCCCTACCCGCATGAACACTGAAGCTTTCTTT. Protein: CASSQPTGTGGPTRMNTEAFF.

The CDR3 bases are TGTGCCAGCAGGGAAAGGGAGTATGGCTACACCTTC. This codes for CASREREYGYTF. The chain carries TRBV2 and TRBJ1-2; unclear D gene. CDR1 is SNHLY, CDR2 FYNNEI, per germline. CDR3 length: 12 residues. The V gene lost 6 bases and the J gene lost 5 bases, with 10 bases spanning the gap.

V usage is TRBV3-1 (or the pseudogene TRBV3-2) and J usage is TRBJ2-3, with D possibly being TRBD2 (5 bases). Looked up from germline, CDR1 is LGHDT and CDR2 is YNNKEL (reference sequence). Trimming stripped 0 bases from V and 2 bases from J, with 21 bases between. The CDR3 length is 19 residues. CDR3 protein: CASSQDGSGPDDLTDTQYF. CDR3 bases: TGTGCCAGCAGCCAAGATGGGAGTGGGCCAGACGACCTCACAGATACGCAGTATTTT.